This T cell receptor (beta chain) was observed in a study of blood T cell repertoires in COVID-19. Germline loops: CDR1 SGHRS, CDR2 YFSETQ. There are 14 residues in the CDR3. V trimming: 4 bases; J trimming: 7 bases; junction bases outside the gene matches: 6. Libraries were prepared by immunoSEQ multiplex PCR; TCRdb keeps only in-frame clonotypes and omits some of them. The sample consists of under 55,000 clones, 88% of them appearing once. This clonotype originated in a human donor in a cohort sampled during active COVID-19. Sequenced material: peripheral blood. This chain connects TRBV5-1 to TRBJ1-5; 9 bases align to TRBD1. CDR3 nucleotide sequence: TGCGCCAGCAGCCCCTGGACAGGGGAACAGCCCCAGCATTTT. As protein: CASSPWTGEQPQHF.